The T cell receptor (beta chain) under discussion was sequenced for a study of tumor-infiltrating lymphocytes in primary liver carcinoma. Study-level background: Patients, male and female, were 30 to 69 years old. Findings of the study overall: Tumor-blood pairs (like tumor-adjacent pairs) overlapped less than tumor region pairs did.

The source material, about 20-30 mg of unsorted bulk tissue, was used to co-extract RNA and DNA. Trimming removed 0 bases at V and 1 base at J, with 9 bases between. CDR3 size: 15 residues. Germline-derived CDR1 and CDR2 are SGHDN and FVKESK. The researchers produced TCR beta cDNA from approximately 550 ng total RNA with a constant-region primer. Slightly modified ARM-PCR with three nested multiplex PCR rounds yielded TCR beta libraries. With TRBV1-TRBV30 forward primers and a C-beta reverse primer, the first two PCR rounds were run for approximately 10 cycles each. TCRdb analysed the multiplex PCR reads with MiXCR anew, one entry per CDR3 protein. Of 20,000 to 25,000 distinct CDR3 sequences in the sample, around 79% were seen once. Judged by abundance, this clonotype is medium-sized. Its matching antigen is unknown.

The TCR originated in a woman aged 25 to 39 with primary liver carcinoma and hepatitis B virus infection. Source material: liver tumor tissue from sampling region 1. Subset here: tumor region T1, superior pole. V is TRBV14 and J is TRBJ2-5; D gene unclear. As DNA, the CDR3 is TGTGCCAGCAGCCAAGACAGGTCTTCCCAAGAGACCCAGTACTTC. It yields the protein CASSQDRSSQETQYF.